These 17 T cell receptor beta chains share one sample of origin, sequenced in a study of T cell changes during pregnancy in multiple sclerosis. Profiled with immunoSEQ multiplex PCR; TCRdb holds only in-frame clones, not every one. Of approximately 43,000 clones in the sample, about 90% are singletons; the top ten hold 10%. The specimen was CD8+ T cells from peripheral blood mononuclear cells, collected in the first trimester of pregnancy. These receptors came from a female donor with multiple sclerosis, enrolled in a pregnancy study.

The rearrangement joins TRBV18 to TRBJ1-2; no clear D. Trimming removed 3 bases from V and 3 bases from J, with 8 bases in between. The CDR3 runs to 13 residues. Germline CDR1 reads KGHSH; CDR2 reads LQKENI. CDR3 nucleotide sequence: TGTGCCAGCTCACCCCCGGTCGACTATGGCTACACCTTC. Translating it yields CASSPPVDYGYTF.

In this sample, this clone turned up many times. One end of the junction fails to match germline, which may point to a read error. The V gene is TRBV6-5, the J gene TRBJ1-1, with D unresolved. The CDR3 spans 13 residues. Germline assignment: CDR1 MNHEY and CDR2 SVGAGI. CDR3 in DNA: TGTGCCAGCGGTTATCAGTTGAACACTGAAGCTTTCTTT. Translation gives CASGYQLNTEAFF.

The rearrangement joins TRBV19 to TRBJ2-2; 11 nucleotides agree with TRBD1. Germline trimming cut 3 bases from V and 3 bases from J; bases unmatched to any gene: 9. The CDR3 is 18 amino acids. The germline CDR1 and CDR2 sequences are LNHDA and SQIVND (reference sequence). The CDR3 protein is CASSISGTGGVYTGELFF. CDR3 in DNA: TGTGCCAGTAGTATCTCCGGGACAGGGGGAGTGTACACCGGGGAGCTGTTTTTT.

The chain links TRBV9 to TRBJ1-1; the D gene is possibly TRBD1 (5 bases). In germline, CDR1 is SGDLS, CDR2 YYNGEE. The CDR3 extends over 17 amino acids. Trimming shortened V by 0 bases and J by 1 base, and 16 bases separated the two germline ends. CDR3 nucleotides: TGTGCCAGCAGCGTAGCTTTCGGACAAGACCCGAACACTGAAGCTTTCTTT. Protein: CASSVAFGQDPNTEAFF. Full variable domain (rest looked up from reference TRBV9 and TRBJ1-1): DSGVTQTPKHLITATGQRVTLRCSPRSGDLSVYWYQQSLDQGLQFLIQYYNGEERAKGNILERFSAQQFPDLHSELNLSSLELGDSALYFCASSVAFGQDPNTEAFFGQGTRLTVV.

This clone was observed a single time. This chain connects TRBV7-2 to TRBJ2-5; the match to TRBD2 covers 7 bases. After removal of 0 bases from V and 1 base from J, the junction contained 5 bases not matched to a gene. CDR1 SGHTA and CDR2 FQGNSA come from the germline V gene. This CDR3 region has 16 residues. CDR3 loop: CASSLARRETQETQYF. CDR3 sequence (DNA): TGTGCCAGCAGCTTAGCACGGCGGGAGACCCAAGAGACCCAGTACTTC.

This chain links TRBV5-6 with TRBJ1-2; D is perhaps TRBD1 (6 bases). This CDR3 is built from 15 residues. Looked up from germline, CDR1 is SGHDT and CDR2 is YYEEEE. Trimming pared 2 bases from V and 8 bases from J, leaving 19 bases between. DNA for the CDR3: TGTGCCAGCAGCTTCTCCCCGGGACACCCTTCGGGCTACACCTTC. It specifies CASSFSPGHPSGYTF.

This clone is large (0.1 to 1%) in the sample. The V gene is TRBV6-6, the J gene TRBJ1-1; no clear D gene. The CDR3 covers 16 residues. V lost 6 bases, J lost 3 bases, and 20 bases lay in between. Germline V CDR1 and CDR2: MNHNY, SVGAGI (reference sequence). As DNA, the CDR3 is TGTGCCAGCAGCCCCCCGTCCGACTCCCCACACACTGAAGCTTTCTTT. It yields the protein CASSPPSDSPHTEAFF.

The chain links TRBV7-7 to TRBJ2-2, with 13 bases identical to TRBD2. V lost 5 bases to trimming and J lost 0 bases; unmatched junction nucleotides: 6. Germline V lookup: CDR1 SSHAT, CDR2 FNYEAQ (reference sequence). The CDR3 runs 18 residues. The CDR3 sequence: CASSQGTSGIANTGELFF. CDR3 coding DNA: TGTGCCAGCAGCCAAGGGACTAGCGGGATAGCGAACACCGGGGAGCTGTTTTTT.

The V call is TRBV19, the J call TRBJ1-1; no definite D call. The CDR3 runs 13 residues. V lost 3 bases and J 5 bases, leaving 10 bases between the germline ends. Per the germline V gene, CDR1 is LNHDA and CDR2 is SQIVND (reference sequence). CDR3 protein: CASSIPGGTEAFF. The CDR3 DNA is TGTGCCAGTAGTATCCCGGGAGGTACTGAAGCTTTCTTT.

The J gene is TRBJ2-5, the V gene TRBV12-5, with TRBD1 matching over 7 bases. Germline assignment: CDR1 LGHNT and CDR2 FRNRAP. This CDR3 has 13 amino acids. The V segment lost 6 bases and the J segment 2 bases; nucleotides outside the gene matches: 3. CDR3 coding DNA: TGTGCTAGTGGCGAGACAGGGCAAGAGACCCAGTACTTC. Protein: CASGETGQETQYF.

This clone was counted a single time. CDR3 sequence: CAVLAGALYNEQFF. The CDR3 DNA reads as TGTGCCGTACTAGCGGGAGCCCTTTACAATGAGCAGTTCTTC. The chain employs TRBV6-1 and TRBJ2-1, with 11 bases that match TRBD2. Germline V gives CDR1 MNHNS, CDR2 SASEGT. The CDR3 sequence is 14 residues long. V trimming: 11 bases; J trimming: 4 bases; junction bases outside the gene matches: 7.

This clone is a singleton in its sample. The gene calls are TRBV5-5 and TRBJ2-7; D call uncertain. V was pared by 0 bases and J by 0 bases, with 7 bases between. Per germline, CDR1 SGHKS and CDR2 YYEKEE (reference sequence). CDR3 length: 14 residues. CDR3 sequence (DNA): TGTGCCAGCAGCTTGGAAATGGCCTCCTACGAGCAGTACTTC. Translating it yields CASSLEMASYEQYF.

The chain has TRBV27 and TRBJ1-2, with D tentatively TRBD1 (5 bases). Germline loops: CDR1 MNHEY, CDR2 SMNVEV (reference sequence). With 8 bases removed from V and 0 bases from J, the gap between germline ends came to 16 bases. The CDR3 covers 15 residues. The CDR3 protein is CASRIAAGANYGYTF. The CDR3 region has the DNA TGTGCCAGCCGAATAGCGGCGGGGGCTAACTATGGCTACACCTTC.

The rearrangement uses TRBV7-9 and TRBJ2-5, with TRBD2 matching 14 bases. The CDR3 contains 18 residues. From germline, CDR1 is SEHNR and CDR2 FQNEAQ (reference sequence). V dropped 4 bases and J dropped 2; count of bases not matched to a gene: 9. The CDR3 DNA is TGTGCCAGCAGCTCCCGACTAGCGGGGGGGCGGGAACAAGAGACCCAGTACTTC. Amino acids: CASSSRLAGGREQETQYF.

The CDR3 spells CASSLGKGAGYTF. CDR3 nucleotide sequence: TGTGCCAGCAGTTTAGGGAAGGGGGCTGGCTACACCTTC. V is TRBV27 and J is TRBJ1-2; TRBD1 aligns across 7 bases. The germline gives CDR1 MNHEY, CDR2 SMNVEV (reference sequence). V was clipped by 2 bases and J by 7 bases; unmatched bases: 4. This CDR3 spans 13 amino acids.

J is TRBJ2-1 and V is TRBV6-5, with D maybe TRBD1 (6 bases). This CDR3 is 15 amino acids long. Germline loops: CDR1 MNHEY, CDR2 SVGAGI. V lost 6 bases and J 6 bases, leaving 18 bases between the germline ends. CDR3 bases: TGTGCCAGCAGCCAAGACACAGGGATGGGCAATGAGCAGTTCTTC. Amino acid sequence: CASSQDTGMGNEQFF.

The CDR3 DNA follows: TGTGCCAGTAGTATACCTTTAGACACTGAAGCTTTCTTT. Protein: CASSIPLDTEAFF. The V gene is TRBV19, the J gene TRBJ1-1; no firm D call. With 2 bases removed from V and 3 bases from J, the gap between germline ends came to 7 bases. Germline-derived CDR1 and CDR2 are LNHDA and SQIVND (reference sequence). The length of the CDR3 is 13 residues.